This T cell receptor beta chain was identified during a study of T cell responses to AZD1222 COVID-19 vaccine. Overall study findings and caveats: Researchers took repertoire samples only after the peak T cell response had come.

On this clone: The antigen is undetermined.

The V end lost 5 bases, the J end lost 5 bases, and 19 bases lay between the germline ends. Germline V lookup: CDR1 SGHDN, CDR2 FVKESK. The CDR3 consists of 16 residues. Repertoires were generated with immunoSEQ multiplex PCR, while TCRdb's copy carries only in-frame clones and drops some. The sample records approximately 150,000 clones, around nine tenths being singletons. The sample consisted of peripheral blood, taken on day 0 of AZD1222 vaccination. The genes are TRBV14 and TRBJ1-3; no firm D call. The TCR originated in an adult in good health. The CDR3 is CASSSRTSMDRNTIYF. CDR3 coding DNA: TGTGCCAGCAGCTCCCGGACCAGTATGGATCGAAACACCATATATTTT. Supplemented by reference TRBV14 and TRBJ1-3, the full variable domain reads EAGVTQFPSHSVIEKGQTVTLRCDPISGHDNLYWYRRVMGKEIKFLLHFVKESKQDESGMPNNRFLAERTGGTYSTLKVQPAELEDSGVYFCASSSRTSMDRNTIYFGEGSWLTVV.